This record looks at one T cell receptor (beta chain) sequence and its context. Its cognate antigen is unknown. Sequencing used immunoSEQ multiplex PCR; TCRdb keeps in-frame clones, though not all of them. Among 150,000 to 200,000 clones listed, about 89% were seen once. This record belongs to a study of cytomegalovirus exposure and HLA in healthy donors. Study findings and constraints: The study labeled about 160 TCR beta chains cytomegalovirus-associated.

The CDR3 has 13 residues. Trimming cost V 9 bases and J 2 bases, with 12 bases left between them. Looked up from germline, CDR1 is MRHNA and CDR2 is SNTAGT. Sequences were obtained from PBMCs. The sequence derives from a woman between 18 and 29 years old in good health and CMV-seropositive. The V call is TRBV6-4, the J call TRBJ2-3; maybe TRBD1 (5 bases). The CDR3 nucleotides are TGTGCCAGGCCTAGGGGCCTCACAGATACGCAGTATTTT. Translating it yields CARPRGLTDTQYF.